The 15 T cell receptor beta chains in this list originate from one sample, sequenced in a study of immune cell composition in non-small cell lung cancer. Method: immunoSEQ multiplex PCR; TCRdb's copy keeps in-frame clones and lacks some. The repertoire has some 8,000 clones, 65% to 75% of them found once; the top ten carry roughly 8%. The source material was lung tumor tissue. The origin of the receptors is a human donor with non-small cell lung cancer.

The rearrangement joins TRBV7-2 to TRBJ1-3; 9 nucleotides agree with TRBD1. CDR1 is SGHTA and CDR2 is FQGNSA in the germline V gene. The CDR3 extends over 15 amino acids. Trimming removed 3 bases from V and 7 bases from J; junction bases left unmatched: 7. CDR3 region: CASSFMDRGGNTIYF. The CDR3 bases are TGTGCCAGCAGCTTCATGGACAGGGGCGGCAACACCATATATTTT.

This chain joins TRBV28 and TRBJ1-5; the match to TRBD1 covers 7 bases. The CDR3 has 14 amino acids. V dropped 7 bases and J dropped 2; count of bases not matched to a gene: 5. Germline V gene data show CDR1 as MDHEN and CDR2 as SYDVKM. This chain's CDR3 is CASTQGGGNQPQHF. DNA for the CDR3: TGTGCCAGCACCCAGGGGGGTGGCAATCAGCCCCAGCATTTT.

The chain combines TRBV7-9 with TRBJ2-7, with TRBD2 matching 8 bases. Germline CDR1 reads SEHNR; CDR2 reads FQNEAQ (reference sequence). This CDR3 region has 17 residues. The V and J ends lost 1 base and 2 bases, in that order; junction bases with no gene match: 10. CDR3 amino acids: CASSLEESSGPTYEQYF. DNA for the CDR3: TGTGCCAGCAGCTTAGAGGAGTCTAGCGGGCCGACCTACGAGCAGTACTTC.

CDR3 nucleotide sequence: TGTGCCAGCAGCCGTCAAATAGCAGGGGCCAATCAGCCCCAGCATTTT. Protein product: CASSRQIAGANQPQHF. The V call is TRBV7-2, the J call TRBJ1-5; maybe TRBD1 (6 bases). Germline V gene lookup returns CDR1 SGHTA and CDR2 FQGNSA. V was cut by 5 bases and J by 3 bases, with 17 bases left in between. The CDR3 contains 16 residues.

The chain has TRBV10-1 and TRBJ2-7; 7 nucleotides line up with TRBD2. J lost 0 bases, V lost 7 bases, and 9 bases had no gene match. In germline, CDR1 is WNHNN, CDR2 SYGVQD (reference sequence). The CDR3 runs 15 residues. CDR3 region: CASNMTSLPSYEQYF. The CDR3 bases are TGCGCCAGCAACATGACTAGCCTTCCCTCCTACGAGCAGTACTTC.

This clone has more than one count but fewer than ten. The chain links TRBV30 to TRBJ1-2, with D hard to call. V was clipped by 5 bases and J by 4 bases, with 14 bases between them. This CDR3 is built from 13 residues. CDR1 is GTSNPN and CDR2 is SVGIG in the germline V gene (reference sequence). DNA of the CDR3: TGTGCCTGGGCACCTACGCTAGTCTATGGCTACACCTTC. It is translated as CAWAPTLVYGYTF.

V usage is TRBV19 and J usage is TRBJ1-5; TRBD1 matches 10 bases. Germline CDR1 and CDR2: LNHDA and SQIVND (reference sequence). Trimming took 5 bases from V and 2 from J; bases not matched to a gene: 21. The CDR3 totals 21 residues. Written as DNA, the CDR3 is TGTGCCAGTAGTGCGTTCTCGTCCGGGACAGGGGAAGGATATCGCAATCAGCCCCAGCATTTT. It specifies CASSAFSSGTGEGYRNQPQHF.

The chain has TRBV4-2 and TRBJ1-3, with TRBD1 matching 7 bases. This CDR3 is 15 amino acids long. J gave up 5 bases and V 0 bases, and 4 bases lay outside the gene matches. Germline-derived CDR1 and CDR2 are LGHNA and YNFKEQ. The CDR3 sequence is CASSQEGDRRNTIYF. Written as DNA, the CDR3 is TGTGCCAGCAGCCAAGAAGGGGACAGACGAAACACCATATATTTT.

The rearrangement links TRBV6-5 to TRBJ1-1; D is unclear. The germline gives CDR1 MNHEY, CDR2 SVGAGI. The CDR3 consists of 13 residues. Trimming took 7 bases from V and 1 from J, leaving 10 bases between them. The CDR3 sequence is CASNGVTNTEAFF. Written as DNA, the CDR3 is TGTGCCAGCAACGGGGTAACGAACACTGAAGCTTTCTTT.

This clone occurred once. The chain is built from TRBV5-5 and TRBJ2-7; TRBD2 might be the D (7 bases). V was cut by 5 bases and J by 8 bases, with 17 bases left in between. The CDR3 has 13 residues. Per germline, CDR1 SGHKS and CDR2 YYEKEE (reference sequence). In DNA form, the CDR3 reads TGTGCCAGCAGAGGAGGGGGGGCTACGAAGCAGTACTTC. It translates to CASRGGGATKQYF.

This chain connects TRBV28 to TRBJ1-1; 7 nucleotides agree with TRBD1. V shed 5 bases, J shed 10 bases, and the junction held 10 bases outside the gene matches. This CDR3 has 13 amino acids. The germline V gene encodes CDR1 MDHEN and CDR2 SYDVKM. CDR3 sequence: CASSAGTVPSAFF. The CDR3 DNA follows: TGTGCCAGCAGTGCCGGGACAGTTCCGTCAGCTTTCTTT.

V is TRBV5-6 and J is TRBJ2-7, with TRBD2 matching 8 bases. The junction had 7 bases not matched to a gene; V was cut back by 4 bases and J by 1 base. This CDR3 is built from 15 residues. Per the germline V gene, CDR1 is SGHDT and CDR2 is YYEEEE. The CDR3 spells CASSATSAYSYEQYF. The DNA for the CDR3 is TGTGCCAGCAGCGCGACTAGCGCTTATTCCTACGAGCAGTACTTC.

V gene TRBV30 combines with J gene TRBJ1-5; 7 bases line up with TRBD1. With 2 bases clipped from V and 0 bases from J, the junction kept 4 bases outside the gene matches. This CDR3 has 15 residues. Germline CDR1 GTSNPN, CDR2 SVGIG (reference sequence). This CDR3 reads CAWSHRGLSNQPQHF. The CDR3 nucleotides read TGTGCCTGGAGTCACAGGGGTCTTAGCAATCAGCCCCAGCATTTT.

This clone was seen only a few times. The CDR3 protein is CASSFSENTEAFF. The CDR3 bases are TGTGCCAGCAGTTTTTCAGAGAACACTGAAGCTTTCTTT. The J gene is TRBJ1-1, the V gene TRBV6-5; D unclear. This CDR3 is 13 amino acids long. CDR1 and CDR2 from the germline V gene are MNHEY and SVGAGI. V was shortened by 4 bases and J by 1 base, with 7 bases between the two germline ends.

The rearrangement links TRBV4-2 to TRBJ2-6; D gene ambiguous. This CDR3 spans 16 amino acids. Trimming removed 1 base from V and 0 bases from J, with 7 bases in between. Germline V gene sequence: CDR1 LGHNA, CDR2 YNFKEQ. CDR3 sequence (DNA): TGTGCCAGCAGCCAAGGGGCCTTCTCTGGGGCCAACGTCCTGACTTTC. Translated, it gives CASSQGAFSGANVLTF.